This is a list of T cell receptor beta chains from one sample in a study of T cell changes during pregnancy in multiple sclerosis. Assay used: immunoSEQ multiplex PCR; TCRdb lists only in-frame clones, some missing. The sample has tens of thousands of clones, about 90% seen once. The sequences come from CD4+ T cells from peripheral blood mononuclear cells, collected in the third trimester of pregnancy. These receptors were taken from a female donor in good health, enrolled as a control in a pregnancy study. The CDR3 runs from the conserved cysteine through the conserved F or W. The D gene is left open where the match is weak. Some rows mark clone size as missing; the rest say once, few, many or name a class of expanded clone.

clone_size d_call j_call v_call cdr3_nt cdr3_aa
once TRBD1 TRBJ1-2 TRBV13 TGTGCCAGCAGCTTGGTGACAGGGGGCGAATCAAACTATGGCTACACCTTC CASSLVTGGESNYGYTF
. TRBD2 TRBJ2-3 TRBV27 TGTGCCAGCAGTTTACTGGAGGGAGGGGCTACGCAGTATTTT CASSLLEGGATQYF
. TRBD1 TRBJ1-3 TRBV19 TGTGCCAGTCGACAGGGTGGAAACACCATATATTTT CASRQGGNTIYF
. . TRBJ1-2 TRBV4-3 TGCGCCAGCAGCCAAGAGGCAGGGGCGGACTATGGCTACACCTTC CASSQEAGADYGYTF
. TRBD1 TRBJ2-7 TRBV6-1 TGTGCCAGCAGAGGACAGGGGATGACCTACGAGCAGTACTTC CASRGQGMTYEQYF
. . TRBJ1-1 TRBV6-4 TGTGCCAGCAGTGACTCCGGAAGAGGGAACACTGAAGCTTTCTTT CASSDSGRGNTEAFF
. TRBD1 TRBJ2-1 TRBV25-1 TGTGCCAGCAGTTTCAGACCGGGACAGGGGGCAATGAGATGGTTCTTC CASSFRPGQGAMRWFF
. TRBD1 TRBJ2-7 TRBV5-1 TGCGCCAGCAGCCGGGACAGGGTCCACGAGCAGTACTTC CASSRDRVHEQYF
. . TRBJ1-5 TRBV30 TGTGCCTGGAGTGTCTCTGGGGCGTCTGGGAATCAGCCCCAGCATTTT CAWSVSGASGNQPQHF
. TRBD1 TRBJ1-2 TRBV6-1 TGTGCCAGCAGGGAGACAGGGACCGCTAACTATGGCTACACCTTC CASRETGTANYGYTF
. TRBD1 TRBJ2-1 TRBV19 TGTGCCAGTAGTATGAGACAGGGACGCTCCTACAATGAGCAGTTCTTC CASSMRQGRSYNEQFF
. TRBD1 TRBJ2-7 TRBV18 TGTGCCAGCTCACCGGCACAGGGGGGCTACGAGCAGTACTTC CASSPAQGGYEQYF
once . TRBJ2-5 TRBV19 TGTGCCAGTAGACCTAGGGGGAGAGGGGAGGGCCCAGAGACCCAGTACTTC CASRPRGRGEGPETQYF
. TRBD2 TRBJ2-5 TRBV11-3 TGTGCCAGCAGCCCGGGACTAGCGGGGCCGCTAGAGACCCAGTACTTC CASSPGLAGPLETQYF
. TRBD1 TRBJ2-2 TRBV12-5 TGTGCTAGTGGTTCGGGACAGCTCACCGGGGAGCTGTTTTTT CASGSGQLTGELFF
. TRBD1 TRBJ2-5 TRBV27 TGTGCCAGCAGTTTATCGTGGGGGACAGGGCAAGAGACCCAGTACTTC CASSLSWGTGQETQYF
. . TRBJ1-1 TRBV7-3 TGTGCCAGCAGCTCCCAGGTGAACACTGAAGCTTTCTTT CASSSQVNTEAFF
. TRBD2 TRBJ2-3 TRBV28 TGTGCCAGCAGTTCTCCACTGGGACTAGCGGACACAGATACGCAGTATTTT CASSSPLGLADTDTQYF
. TRBD1 TRBJ2-2 TRBV7-2 TGTGCCAGCAGCTCCGCCGGGACAGGGAACACCGGGGAGCTGTTTTTT CASSSAGTGNTGELFF
. . TRBJ2-7 TRBV21-1 TGTGCCAGTGAGGGTGGGTCCTACGAGCAGTACTTC CASEGGSYEQYF
few TRBD1 TRBJ2-2 TRBV28 TGTGCCAGCAGTTTGCCCCCGGGACAGGGGGCCGGGGAGCTGTTTTTT CASSLPPGQGAGELFF
. . TRBJ2-5 TRBV2 TGTACCGCCGGGAACCAAGAGACCCAGTACTTC CTAGNQETQYF
once . TRBJ2-1 TRBV27 TGTGCCAGCAGTAGAAACCAGGGATCAGGTGGCAATGAGCAGTTCTTC CASSRNQGSGGNEQFF
. TRBD2 TRBJ2-5 TRBV19 TGTGCCAGTAGTAAGTCGGGGAGGGCGGAAGAGACCCAGTACTTC CASSKSGRAEETQYF
. . TRBJ1-1 TRBV5-1 TGCGCCAGCAGCTTGAAGACAGACACTGAAGCTTTCTTT CASSLKTDTEAFF
. . TRBJ2-6 TRBV7-8 TGTGCCAGCAGCTACATGAACGTCCTGACTTTC CASSYMNVLTF
. TRBD2 TRBJ2-5 TRBV18 TGTGCCAGCTCACCCCTACTAGCGGGAGGACAAGAGACCCAGTACTTC CASSPLLAGGQETQYF
. . TRBJ2-2 TRBV10-2 TGCGCCGCAGGGAAGTACGGCCCCCCACACGGGGAGCTGTTTTTT CAAGKYGPPHGELFF
. TRBD2 TRBJ2-1 TRBV11-3 TGTGCCAGCAGCTCCGGGACTAAGTACAATGAGCAGTTCTTC CASSSGTKYNEQFF